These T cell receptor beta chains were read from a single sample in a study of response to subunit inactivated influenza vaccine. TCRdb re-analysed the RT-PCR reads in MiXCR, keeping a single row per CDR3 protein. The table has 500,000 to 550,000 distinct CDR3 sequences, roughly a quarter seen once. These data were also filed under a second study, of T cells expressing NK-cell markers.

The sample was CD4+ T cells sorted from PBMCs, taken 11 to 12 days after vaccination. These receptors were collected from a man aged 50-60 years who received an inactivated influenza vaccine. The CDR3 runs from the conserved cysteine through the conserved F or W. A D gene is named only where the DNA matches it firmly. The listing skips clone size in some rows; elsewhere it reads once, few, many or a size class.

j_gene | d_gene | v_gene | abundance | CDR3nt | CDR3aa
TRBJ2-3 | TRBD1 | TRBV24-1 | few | TGTGCCACCAGTGATTCCGGGACAGGGGCAGATACGCAGTATTTT | CATSDSGTGADTQYF
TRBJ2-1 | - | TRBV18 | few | TGTGCCAGCTCACCTAGAACTAGGAACGAGCAGTTCTTC | CASSPRTRNEQFF
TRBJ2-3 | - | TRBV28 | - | TGTGCCAGCAGCGCGCTTGGGGCGGGGTCAGATACGCAGTATTTT | CASSALGAGSDTQYF
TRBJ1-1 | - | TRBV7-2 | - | TGTGCCAGCAGCCCTCCGGGTTGGGGGAGGTCTGAAGCTTTCTTT | CASSPPGWGRSEAFF
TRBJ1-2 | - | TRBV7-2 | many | TGTGCCAGCGCTTCCCGGGTCTTAACCTCAAATGGCTACACCTTC | CASASRVLTSNGYTF
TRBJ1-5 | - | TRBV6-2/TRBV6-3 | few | TGTGCCAGCAGTCGCGGACGGGACTATCAGCCCCAGCATTTT | CASSRGRDYQPQHF
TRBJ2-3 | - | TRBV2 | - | TGTGCCAGCAGTCCAAGCGCCATCACAGATACGCAGTATTTT | CASSPSAITDTQYF
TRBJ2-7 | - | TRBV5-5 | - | TGTGCCAGCAGCCCTTCCCCGGGGGGCACCTACGAGCAGTACTTC | CASSPSPGGTYEQYF
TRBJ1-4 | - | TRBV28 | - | TGTGCCAGCAGTCACGGGGGGAGGACTAATGAAAAACTGTTTTTT | CASSHGGRTNEKLFF
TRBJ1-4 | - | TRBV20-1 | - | TGCAGTGCTAGAGATCTTTGGGAACCACAGGGTTTGAGAGAAAAACTGTTTTTT | CSARDLWEPQGLREKLFF
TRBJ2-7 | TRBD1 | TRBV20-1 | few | TGCAGTGCTAGCAGGGGGCGGTCCTACGAGCAGTACTTC | CSASRGRSYEQYF
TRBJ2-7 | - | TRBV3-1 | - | TGTGCCAGCAGCCAAGTTTCTCAGGGCGTCGAGCAGTACTTC | CASSQVSQGVEQYF
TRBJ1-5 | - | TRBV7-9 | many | TGTGCCAGCAGCTTAGATGGAGGGGGCAATCAGCCCCAGCATTTT | CASSLDGGGNQPQHF
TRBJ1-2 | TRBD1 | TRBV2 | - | TGTGCCAGCAGTGGAGTAGGGACAGCTGGTGGCTACACCTTC | CASSGVGTAGGYTF
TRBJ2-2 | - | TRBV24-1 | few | TGTGCCACCAGAGGACTCCAAACCGGGGAGCTGTTTTTT | CATRGLQTGELFF
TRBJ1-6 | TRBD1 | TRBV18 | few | TGTGCCAGCTCACCGCCCGGGACAGGCTATAATTCACCCCTCCACTTT | CASSPPGTGYNSPLHF
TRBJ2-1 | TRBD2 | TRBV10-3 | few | TGTGCCATCAGTGGGCGAACACTAGCGGGAGGCCCTAAAAACACCTACAATGAGCAGTTCTTC | CAISGRTLAGGPKNTYNEQFF
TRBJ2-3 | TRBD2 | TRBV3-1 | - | TGTGCCAGCAGCCAAGGGAGCGGGACGACAGATACGCAGTATTTT | CASSQGSGTTDTQYF